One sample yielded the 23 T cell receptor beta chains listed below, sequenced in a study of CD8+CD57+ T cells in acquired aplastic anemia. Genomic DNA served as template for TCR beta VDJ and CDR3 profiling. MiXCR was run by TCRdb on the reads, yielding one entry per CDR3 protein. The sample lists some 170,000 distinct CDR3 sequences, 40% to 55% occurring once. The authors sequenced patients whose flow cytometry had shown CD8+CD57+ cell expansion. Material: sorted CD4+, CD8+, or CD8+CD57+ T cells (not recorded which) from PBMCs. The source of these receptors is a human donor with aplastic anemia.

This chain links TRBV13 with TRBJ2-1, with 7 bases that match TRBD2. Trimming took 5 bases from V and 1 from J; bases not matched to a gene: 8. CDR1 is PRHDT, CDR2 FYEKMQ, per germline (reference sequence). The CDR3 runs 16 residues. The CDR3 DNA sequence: TGTGCCAGCAGCCGCGGGGGTAGTGGGTCCTACAATGAGCAGTTCTTC. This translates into CASSRGGSGSYNEQFF.

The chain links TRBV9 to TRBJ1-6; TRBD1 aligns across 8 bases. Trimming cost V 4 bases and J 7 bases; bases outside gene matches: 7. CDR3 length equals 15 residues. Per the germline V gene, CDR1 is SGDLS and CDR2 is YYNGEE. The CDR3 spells CASSFAGGLNSPLHF. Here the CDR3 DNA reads TGTGCCAGCAGCTTTGCAGGGGGCCTGAATTCACCCCTCCACTTT.

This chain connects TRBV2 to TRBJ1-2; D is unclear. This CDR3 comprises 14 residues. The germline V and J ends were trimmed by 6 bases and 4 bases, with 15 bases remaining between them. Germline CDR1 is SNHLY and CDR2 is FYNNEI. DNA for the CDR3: TGTGCCAGCAGGACGGCAGGACGAGGCTATGGCTACACCTTC. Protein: CASRTAGRGYGYTF.

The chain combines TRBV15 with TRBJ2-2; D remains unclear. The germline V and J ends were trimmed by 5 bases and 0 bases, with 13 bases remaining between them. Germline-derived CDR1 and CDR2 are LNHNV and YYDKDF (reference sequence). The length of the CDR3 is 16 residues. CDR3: CATSPHPATNTGELFF. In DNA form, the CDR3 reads TGTGCCACCAGCCCCCATCCCGCCACGAACACCGGGGAGCTGTTTTTT.

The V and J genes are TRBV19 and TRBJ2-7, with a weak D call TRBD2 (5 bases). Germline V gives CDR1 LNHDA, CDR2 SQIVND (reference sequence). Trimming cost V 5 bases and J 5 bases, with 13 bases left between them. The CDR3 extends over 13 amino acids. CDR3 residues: CASSSDSQNEQYF. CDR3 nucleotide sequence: TGTGCCAGTAGTTCGGACTCCCAAAACGAGCAGTACTTC.

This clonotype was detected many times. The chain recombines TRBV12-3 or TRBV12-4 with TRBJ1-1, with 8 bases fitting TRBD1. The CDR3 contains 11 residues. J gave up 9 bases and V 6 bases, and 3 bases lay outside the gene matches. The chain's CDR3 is CASSRTGKAFF. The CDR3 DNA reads TGTGCCAGCAGCAGGACAGGGAAAGCTTTCTTT.

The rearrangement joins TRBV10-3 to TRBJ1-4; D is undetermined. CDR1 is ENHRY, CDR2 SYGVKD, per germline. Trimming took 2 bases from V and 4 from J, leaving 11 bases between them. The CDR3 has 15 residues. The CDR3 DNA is TGTGCCATCAGTGAGGAGGACCGAAGTAATGAAAAACTGTTTTTT. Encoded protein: CAISEEDRSNEKLFF.

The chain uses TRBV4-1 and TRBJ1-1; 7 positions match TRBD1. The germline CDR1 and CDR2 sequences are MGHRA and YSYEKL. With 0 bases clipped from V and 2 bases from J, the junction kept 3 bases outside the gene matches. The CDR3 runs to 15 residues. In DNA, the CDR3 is TGCGCCAGCAGCCAAGAGGGACAGAGAAACACTGAAGCTTTCTTT. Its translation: CASSQEGQRNTEAFF.

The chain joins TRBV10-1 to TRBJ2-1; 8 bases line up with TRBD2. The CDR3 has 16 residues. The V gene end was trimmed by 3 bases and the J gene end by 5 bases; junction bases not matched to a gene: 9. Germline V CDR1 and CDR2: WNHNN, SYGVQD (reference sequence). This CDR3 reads CASSDGASGLNNEQFF. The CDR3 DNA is TGCGCCAGCAGTGATGGGGCTAGCGGGCTGAACAATGAGCAGTTCTTC.

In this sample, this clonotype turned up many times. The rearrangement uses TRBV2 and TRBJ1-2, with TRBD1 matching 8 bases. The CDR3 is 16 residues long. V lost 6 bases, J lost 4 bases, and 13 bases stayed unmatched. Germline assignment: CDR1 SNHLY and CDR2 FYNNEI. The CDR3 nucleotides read TGTGCCAGCAGGGACATTCGACAGGGGATCGGCTATGGCTACACCTTC. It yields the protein CASRDIRQGIGYGYTF.

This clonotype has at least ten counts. CDR3 nucleotides: TGCAGTGCTAGAGATCCGCGGGGGGCTCAAGAGACCCAGTACTTC. Protein product: CSARDPRGAQETQYF. V usage is TRBV20-1 and J usage is TRBJ2-5; 8 nucleotides match TRBD2. V was clipped by 0 bases and J by 2 bases; unmatched bases: 5. The germline V gene has CDR1 DFQATT and CDR2 SNEGSKA (reference sequence). The CDR3 runs to 15 residues.

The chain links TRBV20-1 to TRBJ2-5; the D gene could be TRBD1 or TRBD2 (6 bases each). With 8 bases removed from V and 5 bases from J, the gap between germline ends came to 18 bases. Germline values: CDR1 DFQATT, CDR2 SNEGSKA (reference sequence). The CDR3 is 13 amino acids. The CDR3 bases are TGCAGTACGAGACCCGGGGGCGCGGAGACCCAGTACTTC. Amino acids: CSTRPGGAETQYF.

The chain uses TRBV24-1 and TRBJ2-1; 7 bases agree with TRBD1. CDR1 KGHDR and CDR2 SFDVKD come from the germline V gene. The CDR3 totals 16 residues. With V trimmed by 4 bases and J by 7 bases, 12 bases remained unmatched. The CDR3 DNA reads TGTGCCACCAGTGACTCGGACAGGACCACGTCAAATGAGCAGTTCTTC. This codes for CATSDSDRTTSNEQFF.

The CDR3 loop is CARPTPGTYEQYF. In DNA form, the CDR3 reads TGTGCCAGACCCACGCCAGGGACCTACGAGCAGTACTTC. This sequence joins TRBV25-1 and TRBJ2-7, with D perhaps TRBD1 (5 bases). CDR1 is MGHDK, CDR2 SYGVNS, per germline. The CDR3 has 13 amino acids. V shed 9 bases and J shed 2 bases, with 14 bases lying between them.

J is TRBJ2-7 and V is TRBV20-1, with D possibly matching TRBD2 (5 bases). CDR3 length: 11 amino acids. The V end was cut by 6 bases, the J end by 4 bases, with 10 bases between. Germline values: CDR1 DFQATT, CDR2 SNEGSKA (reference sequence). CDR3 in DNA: TGCAGTGCCTCGGAGGTGTACGAGCAGTACTTC. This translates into CSASEVYEQYF.

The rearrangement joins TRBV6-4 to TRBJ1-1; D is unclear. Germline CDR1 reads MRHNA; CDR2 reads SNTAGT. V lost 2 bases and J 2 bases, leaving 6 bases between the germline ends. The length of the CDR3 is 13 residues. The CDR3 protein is CASSDGFNTEAFF. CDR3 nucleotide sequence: TGTGCCAGCAGTGACGGATTCAACACTGAAGCTTTCTTT.

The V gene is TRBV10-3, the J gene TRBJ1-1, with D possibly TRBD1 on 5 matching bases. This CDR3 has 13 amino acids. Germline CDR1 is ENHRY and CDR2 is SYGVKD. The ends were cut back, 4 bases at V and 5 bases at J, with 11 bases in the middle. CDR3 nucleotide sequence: TGTGCCATCAGTGTCAGGGCAGGTACTGAAGCTTTCTTT. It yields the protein CAISVRAGTEAFF.

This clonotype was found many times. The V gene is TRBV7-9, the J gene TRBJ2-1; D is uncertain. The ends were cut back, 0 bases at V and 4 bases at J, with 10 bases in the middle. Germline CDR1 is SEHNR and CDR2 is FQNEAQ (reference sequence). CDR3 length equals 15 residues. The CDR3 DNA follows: TGTGCCAGCAGCTTAGCATGGAGAACGTACAATGAGCAGTTCTTC. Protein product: CASSLAWRTYNEQFF.

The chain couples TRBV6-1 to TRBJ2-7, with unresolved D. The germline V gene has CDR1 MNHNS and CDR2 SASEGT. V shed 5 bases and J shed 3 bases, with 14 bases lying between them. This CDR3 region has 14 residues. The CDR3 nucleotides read TGTGCCAGCAGTCCGATCCTACAGAACTACGAGCAGTACTTC. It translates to CASSPILQNYEQYF.

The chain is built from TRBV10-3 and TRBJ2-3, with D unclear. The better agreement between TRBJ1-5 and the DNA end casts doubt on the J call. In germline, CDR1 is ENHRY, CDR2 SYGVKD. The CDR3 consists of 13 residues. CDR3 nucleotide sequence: TGTGCCATCAAAGCCTCTAGCACTGATACGCAGCATTTT. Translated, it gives CAIKASSTDTQHF.

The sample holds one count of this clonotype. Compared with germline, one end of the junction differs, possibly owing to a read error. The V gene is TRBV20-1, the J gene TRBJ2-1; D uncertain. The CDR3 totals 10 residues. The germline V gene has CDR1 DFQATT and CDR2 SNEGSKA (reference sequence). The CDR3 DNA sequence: TGCAGTCCCCTTTACAACGAGCAGTTCTTC. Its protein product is CSPLYNEQFF.

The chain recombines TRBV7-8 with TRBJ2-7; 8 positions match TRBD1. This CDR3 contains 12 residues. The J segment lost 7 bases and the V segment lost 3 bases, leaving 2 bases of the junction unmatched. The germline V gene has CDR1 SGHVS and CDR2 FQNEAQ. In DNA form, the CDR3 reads TGTGCCAGCAGCTTCACAGGGGGAGAGCAGTACTTC. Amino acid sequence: CASSFTGGEQYF. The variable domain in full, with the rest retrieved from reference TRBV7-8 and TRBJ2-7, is GAGVSQSPRYKVAKRGQDVALRCDPISGHVSLFWYQQALGQGPEFLTYFQNEAQLDKSGLPSDRFFAERPEGSVSTLKIQRTQQEDSAVYLCASSFTGGEQYFGPGTRLTVT.

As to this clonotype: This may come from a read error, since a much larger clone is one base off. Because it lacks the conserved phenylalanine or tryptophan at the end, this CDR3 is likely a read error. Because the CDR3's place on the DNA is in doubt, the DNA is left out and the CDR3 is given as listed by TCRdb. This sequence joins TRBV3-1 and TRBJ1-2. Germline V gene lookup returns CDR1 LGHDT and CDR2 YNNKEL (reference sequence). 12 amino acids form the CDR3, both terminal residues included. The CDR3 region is CASSQVEALHTL.